A selection of T cell receptor beta chains follows, all from one sample in a study of T cell responses to AZD1222 COVID-19 vaccine. Clones were sequenced by immunoSEQ multiplex PCR, and TCRdb holds only the in-frame ones, with some missing. The data show 170,000 or so clones, with around nine tenths seen just once and around 10% held by the top ten. Source: peripheral blood, taken 28 days after the second AZD1222 dose. The receptors come from an adult who received the AZD1222 COVID-19 vaccine. The CDR3 runs from the conserved cysteine through the conserved F or W. D genes are given only for firm matches. Not every row has a clone size; where given, it reads once, few, many or a size class.

j_call v_call clone_size d_call cdr3_nt cdr3_aa
TRBJ2-7 TRBV11-2 - TRBD2 TGTGCCAGCAGCTTAACTAGCGGGGGAGCCTCTAGCCTTTACGAGCAGTACTTC CASSLTSGGASSLYEQYF
TRBJ1-2 TRBV7-9 - TRBD1 TGTGCCAGCAGCCCCTCCGACAGGGATGGCTACACCTTC CASSPSDRDGYTF
TRBJ1-5 TRBV5-1 - TRBD1 TGCGCCAGCAGCTTGGCCGGGACAGGCAATCAGCCCCAGCATTTT CASSLAGTGNQPQHF
TRBJ2-2 TRBV5-1 - TRBD1 TGCGCCAGCAGCCCTTCAGTACTAACGGACAGGCTCACCGGGGAGCTGTTTTTT CASSPSVLTDRLTGELFF
TRBJ2-2 TRBV5-1 - - TGCGCCAGCAGCTCCGGGACACCCCCTTCCACCGGGGAGCTGTTTTTT CASSSGTPPSTGELFF
TRBJ1-6 TRBV6-2/TRBV6-3 - - TGTGCCAGCAGCGCCTTGCGGGGTAATTCACCCCTCCACTTT CASSALRGNSPLHF
TRBJ2-3 TRBV11-2 - - TGTGCCAGCAGCCTTTGGCGGCGCACAGATACGCAGTATTTT CASSLWRRTDTQYF
TRBJ1-2 TRBV3-1/TRBV3-2 - - TGTGCCAGCAGTCCGACAGCCAGCTCCTATGGCTACACCTTC CASSPTASSYGYTF
TRBJ2-5 TRBV28 once TRBD2 TGTGCCAGCAGGGGCGGGGGTCGGGAGACCCAGTACTTC CASRGGGRETQYF
TRBJ1-1 TRBV7-3 - - TGTGCCAGCAGCTTAACGGGTAACACTGAAGCTTTCTTT CASSLTGNTEAFF
TRBJ1-1 TRBV5-1 few - TGCGCCAGCAGCTTGGAACAGAACACTGAAGCTTTCTTT CASSLEQNTEAFF
TRBJ1-2 TRBV28 - TRBD1 TGTGCCAGCAGTGCCTCAGGGGGGAGGCACTATGGCTACACCTTC CASSASGGRHYGYTF
TRBJ2-7 TRBV29-1 once TRBD2 TGCAGCGTTGACGGGGGGTCGCTCTACGAGCAGTACTTC CSVDGGSLYEQYF
TRBJ2-7 TRBV7-9 - - TGTGCCAGCAGCCGTTACAGGGATGGCTACGAGCAGTACTTC CASSRYRDGYEQYF
TRBJ2-1 TRBV6-1 - - TGTGCCAGCAGTGAATCCGGGGGCAGGGCTGGGAATGAGCAGTTCTTC CASSESGGRAGNEQFF